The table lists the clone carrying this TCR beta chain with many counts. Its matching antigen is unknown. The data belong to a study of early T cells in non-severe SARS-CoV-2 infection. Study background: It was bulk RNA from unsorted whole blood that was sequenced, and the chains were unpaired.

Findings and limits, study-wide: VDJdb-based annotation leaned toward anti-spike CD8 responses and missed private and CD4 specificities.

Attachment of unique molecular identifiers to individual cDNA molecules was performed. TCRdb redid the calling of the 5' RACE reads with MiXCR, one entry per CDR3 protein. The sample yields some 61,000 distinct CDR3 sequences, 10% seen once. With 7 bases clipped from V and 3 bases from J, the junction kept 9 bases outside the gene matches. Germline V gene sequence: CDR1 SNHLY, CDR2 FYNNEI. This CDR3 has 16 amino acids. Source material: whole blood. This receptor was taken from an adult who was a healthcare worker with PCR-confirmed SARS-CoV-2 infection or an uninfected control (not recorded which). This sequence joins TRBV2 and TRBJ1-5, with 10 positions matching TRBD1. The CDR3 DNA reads TGTGCCAGCACCGGCCGGGACAGGGGCTTCAATCAGCCCCAGCATTTT. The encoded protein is CASTGRDRGFNQPQHF.